The 18 T cell receptor beta chains below come from one sample, sequenced in a study of PD-1 blockade in classical Hodgkin lymphoma. Documented time point: cycle 4 day 1 (C4D1), after six to seven weeks of nivolumab. All trial patients relapsed after autologous stem cell transplantation. Clones were sequenced by immunoSEQ multiplex PCR, and TCRdb holds only the in-frame ones, with some missing. This table has around 25,000 clones, around three quarters appearing once. The material was peripheral blood mononuclear cells (PBMCs), obtained before the fourth cycle of nivolumab. These TCRs come from a human donor with classical Hodgkin lymphoma.

This clone occurred once. The chain couples TRBV30 to TRBJ1-4; 7 nucleotides line up with TRBD1. Germline-derived CDR1 and CDR2 are GTSNPN and SVGIG (reference sequence). With V trimmed by 3 bases and J by 8 bases, 6 bases remained unmatched. This CDR3 has 13 amino acids. CDR3 bases: TGTGCCTGGAGGCTAGGGACAGTCGAAAAACTGTTTTTT. This codes for CAWRLGTVEKLFF.

The V gene is TRBV7-3, the J gene TRBJ2-6; no clear D gene. Per germline, CDR1 SGHTA and CDR2 FQGTGA. Trimming removed 0 bases from V and 1 base from J, with 7 bases in between. This CDR3 has 16 residues. CDR3 nucleotide sequence: TGTGCCAGCAGCTTAACCCGAGGTTCTGGGGCCAACGTCCTGACTTTC. Residues: CASSLTRGSGANVLTF.

This clone was counted once. This chain uses TRBV5-4 with TRBJ2-3; possibly TRBD1 for D (5 bases). Germline CDR1 SGHNT, CDR2 YYREEE (reference sequence). Trimming shortened V by 0 bases and J by 8 bases, and 19 bases separated the two germline ends. This CDR3 comprises 16 residues. In nucleotides, the CDR3 is TGTGCCAGCAGCTTGGACCTAGGGGCTGCAACGGGTACGCAGTATTTT. Its translation is CASSLDLGAATGTQYF. Variable domain in full (rest from reference TRBV5-4 and TRBJ2-3): ETGVTQSPTHLIKTRGQQVTLRCSSQSGHNTVSWYQQALGQGPQFIFQYYREEENGRGNFPPRFSGLQFPNYSSELNVNALELDDSALYLCASSLDLGAATGTQYFGPGTRLTVL.

The chain couples TRBV7-2 to TRBJ1-1; a weak D match, TRBD1 (6 bases). Deletions cut 7 bases from V and 5 bases from J, with 26 bases between. Germline-derived CDR1 and CDR2 are SGHTA and FQGNSA. CDR3 length: 17 amino acids. Here the CDR3 DNA reads TGTGCCAGCACTATGGGGGGCGGCCAGGGTCAAAGGACTGAAGCTTTCTTT. Translation gives CASTMGGGQGQRTEAFF.

The chain combines TRBV19 with TRBJ2-5; D not resolved. Germline V gives CDR1 LNHDA, CDR2 SQIVND (reference sequence). The CDR3 length is 15 residues. V was trimmed by 0 bases and J by 4 bases, leaving 12 bases between them. CDR3 nucleotide sequence: TGTGCCAGTAGTATAGATCACGGTAGCAGAGAGACCCAGTACTTC. It specifies CASSIDHGSRETQYF.

Worth noting for this clone: One end of the junction fails to match germline, which may point to a read error. The chain recombines TRBV6-6 with TRBJ2-7; 8 nucleotides agree with TRBD2. This CDR3 region has 16 residues. CDR1 MNHNY and CDR2 SVGAGI come from the germline V gene (reference sequence). In DNA, the CDR3 is TGTGCCAGCAGTTCCCCCGGGGGGGGGCCCTCCAACGAGCAGTACTTC. Residues: CASSSPGGGPSNEQYF.

This clone has just one count. The rearrangement links TRBV7-9 to TRBJ1-4; TRBD1 agrees at 9 bases. The CDR3 has 16 amino acids. The germline V gene encodes CDR1 SEHNR and CDR2 FQNEAQ (reference sequence). With V trimmed by 5 bases and J by 4 bases, 8 bases remained unmatched. The CDR3 loop reads CASSITGGKVNEKLFF. The CDR3 DNA is TGTGCCAGCAGCATAACAGGGGGCAAGGTTAATGAAAAACTGTTTTTT. The variable domain in full, with the rest retrieved from reference TRBV7-9 and TRBJ1-4, is DTGVSQNPRHKITKRGQNVTFRCDPISEHNRLYWYRQTLGQGPEFLTYFQNEAQLEKSRLLSDRFSAERPKGSFSTLEIQRTEQGDSAMYLCASSITGGKVNEKLFFGSGTQLSVL.

The chain recombines TRBV11-2 with TRBJ2-3; maybe TRBD1 (5 bases). This CDR3 is built from 15 residues. CDR1 and CDR2 from the germline V gene are SGHAT and FQNNGV. V shed 2 bases and J shed 2 bases, with 11 bases lying between them. As DNA, the CDR3 is TGTGCCAGCAGCTTATTCGACAGAACCACAGATACGCAGTATTTT. Translated, it gives CASSLFDRTTDTQYF.

This clone showed up just once. J is TRBJ2-5 and V is TRBV9; D is possibly TRBD1 (6 bases). The CDR3 length is 14 residues. Trimming pared 3 bases from V and 5 bases from J, leaving 14 bases between. Germline CDR1 is SGDLS and CDR2 is YYNGEE. For the CDR3, the DNA is TGTGCCAGCAGCGCATTACAGGGATCCGAGACCCAGTACTTC. Amino acids: CASSALQGSETQYF. Full variable domain (rest looked up from reference TRBV9 and TRBJ2-5): DSGVTQTPKHLITATGQRVTLRCSPRSGDLSVYWYQQSLDQGLQFLIQYYNGEERAKGNILERFSAQQFPDLHSELNLSSLELGDSALYFCASSALQGSETQYFGPGTRLLVL.

The chain is built from TRBV27 and TRBJ2-6; 8 nucleotides match TRBD1. V dropped 6 bases and J dropped 0; count of bases not matched to a gene: 4. Looked up from germline, CDR1 is MNHEY and CDR2 is SMNVEV (reference sequence). The CDR3 sequence is 16 residues long. CDR3: CASRRDRSSGANVLTF. CDR3 coding DNA: TGTGCCAGCAGGCGGGACAGGTCCTCTGGGGCCAACGTCCTGACTTTC.

The V call is TRBV7-3, the J call TRBJ2-3, with D possibly matching TRBD2 (6 bases). Germline V gene data show CDR1 as SGHTA and CDR2 as FQGTGA. V lost 4 bases and J lost 6, with 11 bases in between. The CDR3 length is 13 residues. CDR3 in DNA: TGTGCCAGCAGCTCGACTAGAGCGGATACGCAGTATTTT. This codes for CASSSTRADTQYF.

The chain joins TRBV28 to TRBJ1-2; tentative D call: TRBD1 (6 bases). Trimming removed 4 bases from V and 5 bases from J, with 11 bases in between. The CDR3 is 13 residues long. CDR1 and CDR2 (germline): MDHEN, SYDVKM. The CDR3 spells CASSSAGAYGYTF. The CDR3 nucleotides are TGTGCCAGCAGTTCCGCAGGGGCGTATGGCTACACCTTC.

V and J are TRBV5-1 and TRBJ1-2, with D unclear. Trimming left V 4 bases short and J 3 bases short, with 7 bases between. There are 12 residues in the CDR3. Germline V gene data show CDR1 as SGHRS and CDR2 as YFSETQ. CDR3 sequence (DNA): TGCGCCAGCAGCCCGGCCGACTATGGCTACACCTTC. This encodes CASSPADYGYTF.

V and J are TRBV20-1 and TRBJ2-7; D gene uncertain. The germline gives CDR1 DFQATT, CDR2 SNEGSKA (reference sequence). The length of the CDR3 is 11 residues. The V end lost 0 bases, the J end lost 6 bases, and 6 bases lay between the germline ends. The CDR3 DNA follows: TGCAGTGCTAGAGATCTGGGCGAGCAGTACTTC. This sequence encodes CSARDLGEQYF.

The chain combines TRBV6-1 with TRBJ2-1; 13 bases agree with TRBD2. Looked up from germline, CDR1 is MNHNS and CDR2 is SASEGT. V was clipped by 6 bases and J by 8 bases; unmatched bases: 4. The CDR3 is 14 residues long. The chain's CDR3 is CASRTSGGGDEQFF. CDR3 bases: TGTGCCAGCAGAACTAGCGGGGGGGGCGATGAGCAGTTCTTC.

V and J are TRBV5-1 and TRBJ2-1; 7 bases line up with TRBD2. J lost 3 bases, V lost 5 bases, and 2 bases had no gene match. This CDR3 is built from 13 residues. Germline CDR1 SGHRS, CDR2 YFSETQ. CDR3 nucleotide sequence: TGCGCCAGCAGACGGGGGGACTACAATGAGCAGTTCTTC. As protein: CASRRGDYNEQFF.

CDR3 in DNA: TGTGCCAGCAGTTACGATGGGACAGGGCTTGAAAAACTGTTTTTT. Residues: CASSYDGTGLEKLFF. The rearrangement links TRBV6-5 to TRBJ1-4; 9 bases are shared with TRBD1. The CDR3 is made up of 15 amino acids. V was pared by 2 bases and J by 7 bases, with 5 bases of the junction left unmatched. Germline V gives CDR1 MNHEY, CDR2 SVGAGI.

The rearrangement links TRBV5-4 to TRBJ1-6, with TRBD1 matching over 8 bases. The CDR3 spans 15 residues. Germline-derived CDR1 and CDR2 are SGHNT and YYREEE (reference sequence). Losses at the gene ends were 3 bases for V and 4 bases for J; bases not matched to a gene: 3. CDR3 nucleotides: TGTGCCAGCAGCTGGAGGGACAGGTATAATTCACCCCTCCACTTT. Its translation is CASSWRDRYNSPLHF.